These 32 T cell receptor beta chains originate from one sample sequenced in a study of blood T cell repertoires in COVID-19. Profiling relied on immunoSEQ multiplex PCR, and the TCRdb table lists in-frame clones only, not all of them. The profile covers over 65,000 clones, with around 82% appearing a single time and roughly 16% taken by the ten largest. Sequencing was performed on peripheral blood. The receptors originated from a man older than 75 with active COVID-19.

This clone showed up many times. This chain connects TRBV7-6 to TRBJ1-4; 7 bases align to TRBD1. The V and J ends lost 5 bases and 7 bases, in that order; junction bases with no gene match: 13. Germline V CDR1 and CDR2: SGHVS, FNYEAQ. CDR3 length: 16 residues. The CDR3 protein is CASSPGHRGRSEKLFF. For the CDR3, the DNA is TGTGCCAGCAGCCCAGGACACAGGGGACGTAGTGAAAAACTGTTTTTT. Together with reference TRBV7-6 and TRBJ1-4, the CDR3 gives the full variable domain: GAGVSQSPRYKVTKRGQDVALRCDPISGHVSLYWYRQALGQGPEFLTYFNYEAQQDKSGLPNDRFSAERPEGSISTLTIQRTEQRDSAMYRCASSPGHRGRSEKLFFGSGTQLSVL.

This clone has only a few counts. The chain is built from TRBV19 and TRBJ2-7; tentatively, D is TRBD2 (5 bases). V was shortened by 4 bases and J by 4 bases, with 11 bases between the two germline ends. Germline V gene sequence: CDR1 LNHDA, CDR2 SQIVND (reference sequence). The CDR3 has 13 amino acids. The CDR3 nucleotides are TGTGCCAGTAGTAGTACCCGGGATTACGAGCAGTACTTC. Translation: CASSSTRDYEQYF. The variable domain in full, completed from reference TRBV19 and TRBJ2-7, reads DGGITQSPKYLFRKEGQNVTLSCEQNLNHDAMYWYRQDPGQGLRLIYYSQIVNDFQKGDIAEGYSVSREKKESFPLTVTSAQKNPTAFYLCASSSTRDYEQYFGPGTRLTVT.

This clone was detected once. The chain couples TRBV9 to TRBJ2-1, with D tentatively TRBD1 (6 bases). CDR1 and CDR2 (germline): SGDLS, YYNGEE. The CDR3 spans 14 residues. V was pared by 6 bases and J by 9 bases, with 19 bases between. The CDR3 is CASTELQGPVEQFF. The CDR3 bases are TGTGCCAGCACCGAATTACAGGGACCGGTTGAGCAGTTCTTC.

The genes are TRBV6-2 or TRBV6-3 and TRBJ2-1; 10 bases agree with TRBD2. Germline V lookup: CDR1 MNHEY, CDR2 SVGEGT. Trimming removed 2 bases from V and 4 bases from J; junction bases left unmatched: 5. This CDR3 contains 16 residues. CDR3 DNA sequence: TGTGCCAGCAGTTACCCGAGAGCGGGAGGGTACAATGAGCAGTTCTTC. Its translation: CASSYPRAGGYNEQFF.

The chain employs TRBV5-1 and TRBJ2-7; 8 bases match TRBD1. Germline assignment: CDR1 SGHRS and CDR2 YFSETQ. The CDR3 has 14 amino acids. Trimming removed 4 bases from V and 2 bases from J; junction bases left unmatched: 5. CDR3 sequence reads: CASSKLDRAYEQYF. CDR3 DNA sequence: TGCGCCAGCAGCAAATTGGACAGGGCCTACGAGCAGTACTTC.

V gene TRBV11-3 combines with J gene TRBJ2-1, with 13 bases lining up with TRBD2. The CDR3 totals 15 residues. The V and J ends lost 5 bases and 7 bases, in that order; junction bases with no gene match: 5. Germline V CDR1 and CDR2: SGHNT, YENEEA. CDR3 sequence: CASSLGTSGANEQFF. The CDR3 DNA follows: TGTGCCAGCAGCCTCGGGACTAGCGGGGCAAATGAGCAGTTCTTC.

A word on this clone: Other DNA sequences in the sample encode the same CDR3. The chain uses TRBV18 and TRBJ1-1; weak D call: TRBD1 (6 bases). Looked up from germline, CDR1 is KGHSH and CDR2 is LQKENI. CDR3 length: 13 residues. V lost 4 bases and J 2 bases, leaving 8 bases between the germline ends. The CDR3 sequence is CASSRTDNTEAFF. The CDR3 DNA reads as TGTGCCAGCTCACGGACAGATAACACTGAAGCTTTCTTT. Together with reference TRBV18 and TRBJ1-1, the CDR3 gives the full variable domain: NAGVMQNPRHLVRRRGQEARLRCSPMKGHSHVYWYRQLPEEGLKFMVYLQKENIIDESGMPKERFSAEFPKEGPSILRIQQVVRGDSAAYFCASSRTDNTEAFFGQGTRLTVV.

J is TRBJ2-7 and V is TRBV6-5; weak D call: TRBD2 (5 bases). This CDR3 has 14 amino acids. V lost 8 bases and J 4 bases, leaving 18 bases between the germline ends. CDR1 is MNHEY, CDR2 SVGAGI, per germline. The CDR3 loop is CASSGKVPNYEQYF. CDR3 sequence (DNA): TGTGCCAGCTCCGGGAAGGTCCCTAATTACGAGCAGTACTTC.

The chain carries TRBV7-2 and TRBJ1-1; TRBD1 aligns across 7 bases. Trimming cost V 0 bases and J 0 bases; bases outside gene matches: 4. Germline V gene lookup returns CDR1 SGHTA and CDR2 FQGNSA. The CDR3 covers 16 residues. CDR3 DNA: TGTGCCAGCAGCTTAGCCGGGACAGAGTTGAACACTGAAGCTTTCTTT. Encoded protein: CASSLAGTELNTEAFF.

This rearrangement joins TRBV12-5 to TRBJ2-2; D unclear. V lost 1 base, J lost 4 bases, and 4 bases lay in between. Germline CDR1 is LGHNT and CDR2 is FRNRAP. CDR3 size: 13 residues. The CDR3 here is CASGLDFTGELFF. CDR3 sequence (DNA): TGTGCTAGTGGTTTGGACTTCACCGGGGAGCTGTTTTTT.

This clone showed up just once. The genes are TRBV9 and TRBJ2-7, with D possibly TRBD1 on 6 matching bases. Germline assignment: CDR1 SGDLS and CDR2 YYNGEE. The V gene lost 2 bases and the J gene lost 4 bases, with 19 bases spanning the gap. The CDR3 is made up of 16 amino acids. CDR3 DNA sequence: TGTGCCAGCAGCGTTGGGCCGCAGGGGAATCAGTACGAGCAGTACTTC. Protein sequence: CASSVGPQGNQYEQYF.

The V gene is TRBV5-1, the J gene TRBJ2-7, with TRBD1 matching over 9 bases. The V segment lost 8 bases and the J segment 7 bases; nucleotides outside the gene matches: 10. This CDR3 is built from 13 residues. CDR1 SGHRS and CDR2 YFSETQ come from the germline V gene. The DNA for the CDR3 is TGCGCCAGTGGTAGACAGGGGGACTTAGAGCAGTACTTC. It specifies CASGRQGDLEQYF.

The rearrangement joins TRBV19 to TRBJ1-1, with D unresolved. The length of the CDR3 is 16 residues. V was pared by 7 bases and J by 4 bases, with 22 bases between. Germline CDR1 LNHDA, CDR2 SQIVND (reference sequence). The chain's CDR3 is CASKRYARIGGTEAFF. DNA for the CDR3: TGTGCCAGTAAAAGGTACGCACGAATAGGAGGCACTGAAGCTTTCTTT. Full variable domain (remainder filled in from reference TRBV19 and TRBJ1-1): DGGITQSPKYLFRKEGQNVTLSCEQNLNHDAMYWYRQDPGQGLRLIYYSQIVNDFQKGDIAEGYSVSREKKESFPLTVTSAQKNPTAFYLCASKRYARIGGTEAFFGQGTRLTVV.

This chain links TRBV2 with TRBJ2-7; 12 nucleotides align to TRBD2. The CDR3 is 14 amino acids. V was pared by 7 bases and J by 5 bases, with 6 bases of the junction left unmatched. Germline assignment: CDR1 SNHLY and CDR2 FYNNEI. CDR3 nucleotide sequence: TGTGCCAGCACCTCTAGCGGGGGGGCCGACGAGCAGTACTTC. It encodes CASTSSGGADEQYF.

This chain joins TRBV7-8 and TRBJ1-3; weak D call: TRBD1 (6 bases). Deletions cut 5 bases from V and 2 bases from J, with 7 bases between. This CDR3 spans 13 amino acids. The germline V gene encodes CDR1 SGHVS and CDR2 FQNEAQ. The CDR3, as DNA: TGTGCCAGCAGCGGACAGACTGGAAACACCATATATTTT. This codes for CASSGQTGNTIYF.

This chain links TRBV9 with TRBJ2-6; no firm D call. Germline CDR1 and CDR2: SGDLS and YYNGEE. The CDR3 is 16 residues long. The V end was cut by 0 bases, the J end by 0 bases, with 7 bases between. CDR3 protein: CASSVGRSSGANVLTF. CDR3 bases: TGTGCCAGCAGCGTAGGAAGGAGCTCTGGGGCCAACGTCCTGACTTTC.

This sequence joins TRBV7-8 and TRBJ1-4; no reliable D call. Trimming pared 5 bases from V and 2 bases from J, leaving 18 bases between. CDR3 size: 17 residues. From germline, CDR1 is SGHVS and CDR2 FQNEAQ. In DNA form, the CDR3 reads TGTGCCAGCAGCCCTAAGACGAGGGTTGGTACTAATGAAAAACTGTTTTTT. It encodes CASSPKTRVGTNEKLFF. Variable domain in full (rest from reference TRBV7-8 and TRBJ1-4): GAGVSQSPRYKVAKRGQDVALRCDPISGHVSLFWYQQALGQGPEFLTYFQNEAQLDKSGLPSDRFFAERPEGSVSTLKIQRTQQEDSAVYLCASSPKTRVGTNEKLFFGSGTQLSVL.

The genes are TRBV6-2 or TRBV6-3 and TRBJ2-2, with D maybe TRBD1 (5 bases). V dropped 5 bases and J dropped 9 bases, with 22 bases sitting between them. CDR3 size: 16 residues. Germline V gene sequence: CDR1 MNHEY, CDR2 SVGEGT. The CDR3 coding sequence is TGTGCCAGCAGTCACTATACAGGCCAGGATACCAGGGAGCTGTTTTTT. Protein product: CASSHYTGQDTRELFF.

The J gene is TRBJ2-3, the V gene TRBV7-9, with 8 positions matching TRBD2. The V segment lost 4 bases and the J segment 5 bases; nucleotides outside the gene matches: 11. The germline CDR1 and CDR2 sequences are SEHNR and FQNEAQ (reference sequence). This CDR3 region has 16 residues. For the CDR3, the DNA is TGTGCCAGCAGCTCACGTAGCGGGGACCCACTAGATACGCAGTATTTT. It translates to CASSSRSGDPLDTQYF.

This clone was detected a few times. This sequence joins TRBV15 and TRBJ1-2; 9 bases map to TRBD1. The germline gives CDR1 LNHNV, CDR2 YYDKDF (reference sequence). This CDR3 contains 14 residues. Unmatched junction bases numbered 7, after V lost 4 bases and J lost 7 bases. The CDR3, as DNA: TGTGCCACCAGCAAATCGGGACAGGGATTTGGCTACACCTTC. Residues: CATSKSGQGFGYTF.

The rearrangement links TRBV7-2 to TRBJ2-7; 8 bases are a match to TRBD1. The trim removed 6 bases at V and 2 bases at J, leaving 12 bases unmatched. From germline, CDR1 is SGHTA and CDR2 FQGNSA. The CDR3 contains 16 residues. CDR3 nucleotide sequence: TGTGCCAGCAGTCGCGCATCGGACAGGGACACCTACGAGCAGTACTTC. Translating gives CASSRASDRDTYEQYF.

This clone appeared a few times. The chain joins TRBV12-5 to TRBJ1-6; 10 positions agree with TRBD1. The CDR3 runs to 21 residues. From germline, CDR1 is LGHNT and CDR2 FRNRAP. The ends lost 2 bases at V and 10 bases at J; junction bases unmatched: 23. Here the CDR3 reads CASGLNSGTGVTMDIRSPLHF. In DNA, the CDR3 is TGTGCTAGTGGTTTGAACTCCGGGACAGGGGTCACGATGGATATAAGATCACCCCTCCACTTT.

This clone has a single count. The rearrangement links TRBV28 to TRBJ2-2; 11 nucleotides align to TRBD1. This CDR3 contains 18 residues. With V trimmed by 7 bases and J by 4 bases, 14 bases remained unmatched. Germline values: CDR1 MDHEN, CDR2 SYDVKM. The CDR3 sequence is CASTSGLMDRGLTGELFF. In DNA, the CDR3 is TGTGCCAGCACTTCGGGGCTGATGGACAGGGGGCTCACCGGGGAGCTGTTTTTT.

The DNA for the CDR3 is TGTGCCAGCGTACGAACCGCGGGGGCCTACAATGAGCAGTTCTTC. Translation: CASVRTAGAYNEQFF. This chain uses TRBV19 with TRBJ2-1, with TRBD2 identical over 7 bases. The CDR3 totals 15 residues. Germline-derived CDR1 and CDR2 are LNHDA and SQIVND (reference sequence). J lost 2 bases, V lost 9 bases, and 10 bases had no gene match.

The V gene is TRBV10-1, the J gene TRBJ2-7, with TRBD2 as a possible D gene (6 bases). Between the trimmed V and J ends, which lost 5 bases and 1 base, there was a span of 12 bases. The CDR3 covers 14 residues. Germline loops: CDR1 WNHNN, CDR2 SYGVQD (reference sequence). The CDR3 spells CASSLGDSSYEQYF. DNA of the CDR3: TGCGCCAGCAGTCTTGGGGACTCTTCCTACGAGCAGTACTTC.

The gene calls are TRBV7-9 and TRBJ2-2, with 8 bases lining up with TRBD1. After removal of 5 bases from V and 3 bases from J, the junction contained 8 bases not matched to a gene. The CDR3 has 16 amino acids. From germline, CDR1 is SEHNR and CDR2 FQNEAQ (reference sequence). CDR3 protein: CASSTKGQVYTGELFF. Written as DNA, the CDR3 is TGTGCCAGCAGCACAAAGGGACAGGTGTACACCGGGGAGCTGTTTTTT.

This rearrangement joins TRBV30 to TRBJ2-4; TRBD2 agrees at 9 bases. CDR1 and CDR2 (germline): GTSNPN, SVGIG (reference sequence). The CDR3 runs to 17 residues. Unmatched junction bases numbered 6, after V lost 0 bases and J lost 0 bases. The CDR3 reads CAWSVRGREGAKNIQYF. The CDR3 DNA sequence: TGTGCCTGGAGTGTTAGGGGGCGGGAGGGAGCCAAAAACATTCAGTACTTC.

This CDR3 is CASSPTRNSPLHF. DNA for the CDR3: TGTGCCAGCAGTCCCACGAGGAATTCACCCCTCCACTTT. V usage is TRBV27 and J usage is TRBJ1-6; D not certain. Trimming took 5 bases from V and 7 from J, leaving 9 bases between them. The V gene's germline CDR1 is MNHEY and CDR2 SMNVEV (reference sequence). This CDR3 is built from 13 residues.

The chain couples TRBV6-2 or TRBV6-3 to TRBJ1-1; D might be TRBD1 (5 bases). Germline CDR1 MNHEY, CDR2 SVGEGT. V was pared by 3 bases and J by 3 bases, with 11 bases between. The CDR3 covers 14 residues. CDR3 sequence: CASSYAGLYTEAFF. The CDR3 DNA sequence: TGTGCCAGCAGTTATGCAGGGCTGTACACTGAAGCTTTCTTT.

The chain carries TRBV5-6 and TRBJ1-5; 11 nucleotides align to TRBD1. The CDR3 runs 15 residues. The germline V gene has CDR1 SGHDT and CDR2 YYEEEE. V trimming: 4 bases; J trimming: 6 bases; junction bases outside the gene matches: 6. This chain's CDR3 is CASSLGQGAFQPQHF. CDR3 DNA: TGTGCCAGCAGCCTCGGACAGGGGGCGTTTCAGCCCCAGCATTTT.

This sequence joins TRBV19 and TRBJ2-3, with D unresolved. V shed 1 base and J shed 3 bases, with 2 bases lying between them. From germline, CDR1 is LNHDA and CDR2 SQIVND (reference sequence). The CDR3 loop spans 12 amino acids. The chain's CDR3 is CASSIATDTQYF. CDR3 nucleotides: TGTGCCAGTAGTATAGCGACAGATACGCAGTATTTT.

The J gene is TRBJ1-1, the V gene TRBV7-2; 8 bases are a match to TRBD1. Germline lookup yields CDR1 SGHTA and CDR2 FQGNSA. The trim removed 2 bases at V and 1 base at J, leaving 3 bases unmatched. The CDR3 is made up of 15 amino acids. CDR3 nucleotide sequence: TGTGCCAGCAGCTTAACCGGACAGGGGAACACTGAAGCTTTCTTT. This translates into CASSLTGQGNTEAFF.